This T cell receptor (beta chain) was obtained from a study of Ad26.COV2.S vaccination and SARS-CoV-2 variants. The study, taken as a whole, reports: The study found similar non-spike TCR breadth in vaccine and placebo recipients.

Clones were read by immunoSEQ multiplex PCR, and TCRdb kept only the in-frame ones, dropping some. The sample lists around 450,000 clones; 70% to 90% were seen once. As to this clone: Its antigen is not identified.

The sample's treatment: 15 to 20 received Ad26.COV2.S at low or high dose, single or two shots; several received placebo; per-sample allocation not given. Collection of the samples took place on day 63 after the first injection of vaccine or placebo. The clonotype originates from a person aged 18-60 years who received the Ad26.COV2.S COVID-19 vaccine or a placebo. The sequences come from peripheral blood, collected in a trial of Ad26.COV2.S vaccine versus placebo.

The CDR3 nucleotides read TGTGCCAGCAGCTCCCAGGGTCCCAATTCACCCCTCCACTTT. This gives the protein CASSSQGPNSPLHF. The chain couples TRBV7-8 to TRBJ1-6, with D possibly TRBD1 on 5 matching bases. V lost 4 bases to trimming and J lost 7 bases, with 11 bases between them. The CDR3 length is 14 residues. Germline V lookup: CDR1 SGHVS, CDR2 FQNEAQ.